This T cell receptor (beta chain) comes out of a study of blood T cell repertoires in COVID-19. Measured with immunoSEQ multiplex PCR; TCRdb has only the in-frame clones, and not every one. The repertoire includes 250,000 to 350,000 clones, roughly nine tenths of them detected once, and 2% to 3% sits in the top ten. Which cohort a participant joined came from the clinical history participants gave. Material for sequencing was PBMCs or T cells enriched from blood (not recorded which). The origin of this receptor is a man in his 60s who had recovered from COVID-19.

The DNA for the CDR3 is TGTGCCAGCAGTTCCAGACAGGCCATTTACAATGAGCAGTTCTTC. Translation gives CASSSRQAIYNEQFF. The chain uses TRBV27 and TRBJ2-1, with D possibly TRBD1 on 6 matching bases. The CDR3 is made up of 15 amino acids. CDR1 is MNHEY and CDR2 is SMNVEV in the germline V gene (reference sequence). The germline V and J ends were trimmed by 4 bases and 4 bases, with 14 bases remaining between them.